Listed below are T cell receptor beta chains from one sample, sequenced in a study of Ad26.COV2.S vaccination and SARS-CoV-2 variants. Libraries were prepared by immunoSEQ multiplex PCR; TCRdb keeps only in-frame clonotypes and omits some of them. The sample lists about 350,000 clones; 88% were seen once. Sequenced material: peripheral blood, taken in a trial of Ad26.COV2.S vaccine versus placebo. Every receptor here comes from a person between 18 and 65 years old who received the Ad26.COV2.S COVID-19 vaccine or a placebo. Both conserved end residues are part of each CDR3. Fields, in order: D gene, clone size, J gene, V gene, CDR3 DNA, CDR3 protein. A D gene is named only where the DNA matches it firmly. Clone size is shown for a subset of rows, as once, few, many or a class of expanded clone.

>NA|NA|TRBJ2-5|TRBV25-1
TGTGCCAGCAGTGAACTAACCGGCTGGCAAGAGACCCAGTACTTC
CASSELTGWQETQYF
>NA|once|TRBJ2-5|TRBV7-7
TGTGCCAGCAGCTCGGGACGTCTCCCGCAAGAGACCCAGTACTTC
CASSSGRLPQETQYF
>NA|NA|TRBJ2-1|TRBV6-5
TGTGCCACCCCCGGGGGTGGAAATGAGCAGTTCTTC
CATPGGGNEQFF
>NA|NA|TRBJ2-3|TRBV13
TGTGCCAGCAGCCGCCGGGATCACACAGATACGCAGTATTTT
CASSRRDHTDTQYF
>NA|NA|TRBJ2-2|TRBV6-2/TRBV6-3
TGTGCCAGCAGCCAGGTTGGCGGGGAGCTGTTTTTT
CASSQVGGELFF
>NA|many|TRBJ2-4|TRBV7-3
TGTGCCAGCAGCTTAAATGGCGGGGGCCAAAACATTCAGTACTTC
CASSLNGGGQNIQYF
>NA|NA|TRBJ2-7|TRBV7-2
TGTGCCAGCACATTACAGGGCTACGAGCAGTACTTC
CASTLQGYEQYF
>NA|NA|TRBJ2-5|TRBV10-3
TGTGCCATCAGTGAGTCCAAGTCTGGTACCCAGTACTTC
CAISESKSGTQYF
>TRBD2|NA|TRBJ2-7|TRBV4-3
TGCGCCAGCAGCGCCGGGACTAGCGGGAGCGACTACGAGCAGTACTTC
CASSAGTSGSDYEQYF
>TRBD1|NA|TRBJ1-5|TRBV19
TGTGCCAGTAGTATAGTCGACAGGGGCCAGCCCCAGCATTTT
CASSIVDRGQPQHF
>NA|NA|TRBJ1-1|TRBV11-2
TGTGCCAGCAGCTTAGGTGAGGAGCCGAACACTGAAGCTTTCTTT
CASSLGEEPNTEAFF
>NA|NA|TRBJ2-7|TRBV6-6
TGTGCCAGCAGTACCACAGGATACGAGCAGTACTTC
CASSTTGYEQYF
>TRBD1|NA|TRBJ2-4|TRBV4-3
TGCGCCAGCAGCCAAGATTTCACAGGGGCCGTCAAAAACATTCAGTACTTC
CASSQDFTGAVKNIQYF
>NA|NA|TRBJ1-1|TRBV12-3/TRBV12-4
TGTGCCAGCAGTGCCAGGACTGAAGCTTTCTTT
CASSARTEAFF
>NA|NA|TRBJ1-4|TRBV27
TGTGCCAGCAGTTTATCGCAGGGCGGAACTAATGAAAAACTGTTTTTT
CASSLSQGGTNEKLFF
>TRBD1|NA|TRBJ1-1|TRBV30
TGTGCCTGGGGACAGGATATGAACACTGAAGCTTTCTTT
CAWGQDMNTEAFF
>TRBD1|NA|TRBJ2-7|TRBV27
TGTGCCAGCAGTATCGGGACAGGAGGCTACGAGCAGTACTTC
CASSIGTGGYEQYF
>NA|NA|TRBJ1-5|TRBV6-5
TGTGCCAGCAGTTCGCCCGGGACGGACCAGCCCCAGCATTTT
CASSSPGTDQPQHF
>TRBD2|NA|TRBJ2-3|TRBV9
TGTGCCAGCAGCGTAACACCAGAGGGACTAGCGGGGGGGCCCACAGATACGCAGTATTTT
CASSVTPEGLAGGPTDTQYF
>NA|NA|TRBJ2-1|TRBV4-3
TGCGCCAGCAGCCCCTTGTCGAGCTCCTCCGGCAATGAGCAGTTCTTC
CASSPLSSSSGNEQFF